This T cell receptor (beta chain) was recorded in a study of technical replicates of blood from several donors. TCRdb keeps only in-frame clones here, not all; method: immunoSEQ multiplex PCR. In the table there are under 85,000 clones, around 97% of which are singletons. The CDR3 sequence is 15 residues long. Germline CDR1 reads MGHRA; CDR2 reads YSYEKL. V was pared by 4 bases and J by 2 bases, with 12 bases between. This chain links TRBV4-1 with TRBJ1-3; TRBD1 is a possible D gene (6 bases). Sequencing input: T cells isolated from PBMCs. This sequence originates from a human donor in good health. The DNA of the CDR3 is TGCGCCAGCAGCCCCCGCACAGGGACTGGAAACACCATATATTTT. Translation gives CASSPRTGTGNTIYF.